This is a list of T cell receptor beta chains from one sample in a study of CD8 T cells in ankylosing spondylitis. TCRdb processed the 5' RACE reads anew with MiXCR; each CDR3 protein has one entry. The sample contains 500,000 or so distinct CDR3 sequences, approximately 5.3% of which appear only once. Sequenced input: blood, either unsorted or a sorted T cell fraction (not recorded which). The source of these receptors is a male donor with ankylosing spondylitis. The CDR3 runs from the conserved cysteine through the conserved F or W. A D gene is named only where the DNA matches it firmly. A row's size may be missing; if present it is once, few, many or a size class.

d_call: .; cdr3_length: 14; clone_size: many; j_call: TRBJ1-1; v_call: TRBV6-2/TRBV6-3; cdr3_aa: CASSYGGSGIEAFF; cdr3_nt: TGTGCCAGCAGTTACGGAGGGTCTGGGATTGAAGCTTTCTTT
d_call: .; cdr3_length: 15; clone_size: few; j_call: TRBJ2-4; v_call: TRBV15; cdr3_aa: CATSEDRARWHIQYF; cdr3_nt: TGTGCCACCAGCGAAGACCGGGCGCGGTGGCACATTCAGTACTTC
d_call: .; cdr3_length: 12; clone_size: few; j_call: TRBJ2-1; v_call: TRBV5-1; cdr3_aa: CASSLRAGEQFF; cdr3_nt: TGCGCCAGCAGCTTGAGGGCAGGAGAGCAGTTCTTC
d_call: .; cdr3_length: 14; clone_size: many; j_call: TRBJ2-3; v_call: TRBV7-2; cdr3_aa: CASSPRGGGSHPYF; cdr3_nt: TGTGCCAGCAGCCCCCGTGGGGGGGGCTCTCATCCGTATTTT
d_call: .; cdr3_length: 16; clone_size: many; j_call: TRBJ1-6; v_call: TRBV5-1; cdr3_aa: CASSSFTRGEHSPLHF; cdr3_nt: TGCGCCAGCAGCTCTTTTACGAGGGGGGAACATTCACCCCTCCACTTT
d_call: .; cdr3_length: 14; clone_size: many; j_call: TRBJ1-1; v_call: TRBV29-1; cdr3_aa: CSVHLRLKNTEAFF; cdr3_nt: TGCAGCGTTCACCTGCGACTGAAAAACACTGAAGCTTTCTTT
d_call: .; cdr3_length: 14; clone_size: many; j_call: TRBJ2-4; v_call: TRBV28; cdr3_aa: CASRNPGAKNIQYF; cdr3_nt: TGTGCCAGCAGGAACCCGGGGGCCAAAAACATTCAGTACTTC
d_call: TRBD2; cdr3_length: 13; clone_size: many; j_call: TRBJ2-3; v_call: TRBV28; cdr3_aa: CAGGLAGTDTQYF; cdr3_nt: TGTGCCGGCGGACTAGCGGGCACAGATACGCAGTATTTT
d_call: TRBD2; cdr3_length: 17; clone_size: many; j_call: TRBJ2-3; v_call: TRBV9; cdr3_aa: CASSTHPGLDFADTQYF; cdr3_nt: TGTGCCAGCAGCACCCACCCGGGACTAGATTTCGCAGATACGCAGTATTTT
d_call: .; cdr3_length: 14; clone_size: many; j_call: TRBJ2-3; v_call: TRBV10-3; cdr3_aa: CAISERGLTDTQYF; cdr3_nt: TGTGCCATCAGTGAGCGGGGACTCACAGATACGCAGTATTTT
d_call: .; cdr3_length: 14; clone_size: many; j_call: TRBJ1-1; v_call: TRBV6-1; cdr3_aa: CASFRAHLNTEAFF; cdr3_nt: TGTGCCAGCTTTCGGGCCCACTTGAACACTGAAGCTTTCTTT
d_call: .; cdr3_length: 13; clone_size: many; j_call: TRBJ2-2; v_call: TRBV4-3; cdr3_aa: CASSHSEGRELFF; cdr3_nt: TGCGCCAGCAGCCACTCGGAGGGCCGGGAGCTGTTTTTT
d_call: .; cdr3_length: 14; clone_size: many; j_call: TRBJ1-1; v_call: TRBV7-9; cdr3_aa: CASSLTSTNTEAFF; cdr3_nt: TGTGCCAGCAGCTTGACCAGCACGAACACTGAAGCTTTCTTT
d_call: TRBD1; cdr3_length: 15; clone_size: many; j_call: TRBJ2-2; v_call: TRBV27; cdr3_aa: CASRTDRGHTGELFF; cdr3_nt: TGTGCCAGCAGGACGGACAGGGGGCACACCGGGGAGCTGTTTTTT
d_call: .; cdr3_length: 18; clone_size: few; j_call: TRBJ2-3; v_call: TRBV21-1; cdr3_aa: CASSKRDSGKAFTDTQYF; cdr3_nt: TGTGCCAGCAGCAAACGTGATAGCGGGAAGGCGTTTACAGATACGCAGTATTTT
d_call: .; cdr3_length: 14; clone_size: .; j_call: TRBJ2-2; v_call: TRBV12-3/TRBV12-4; cdr3_aa: CASNHRVGTGELFF; cdr3_nt: TGTGCCAGCAACCACAGGGTTGGGACCGGGGAGCTGTTTTTT
d_call: .; cdr3_length: 13; clone_size: many; j_call: TRBJ1-5; v_call: TRBV10-3; cdr3_aa: CAISRTGLEPQHF; cdr3_nt: TGTGCCATCAGTCGAACAGGGTTGGAGCCCCAGCATTTT
d_call: .; cdr3_length: 16; clone_size: few; j_call: TRBJ2-1; v_call: TRBV12-3/TRBV12-4; cdr3_aa: CASSPRLDGPYNEQFF; cdr3_nt: TGTGCCAGCAGCCCCCGGCTGGACGGGCCCTACAATGAGCAGTTCTTC
d_call: .; cdr3_length: 14; clone_size: many; j_call: TRBJ2-3; v_call: TRBV6-1; cdr3_aa: CASTHDRGTDTQYF; cdr3_nt: TGTGCCAGCACCCACGATAGGGGAACGGATACGCAGTATTTT
d_call: .; cdr3_length: 13; clone_size: many; j_call: TRBJ1-2; v_call: TRBV7-8; cdr3_aa: CASSLGDGGGYTF; cdr3_nt: TGTGCCAGCAGCTTAGGGGACGGCGGGGGCTACACCTTC
d_call: TRBD1; cdr3_length: 15; clone_size: many; j_call: TRBJ1-1; v_call: TRBV27; cdr3_aa: CASSTEQGANFEAFF; cdr3_nt: TGTGCCAGCAGCACAGAACAGGGGGCAAATTTTGAAGCTTTCTTT
d_call: .; cdr3_length: 13; clone_size: many; j_call: TRBJ2-3; v_call: TRBV7-9; cdr3_aa: CASSPRTADTQYF; cdr3_nt: TGTGCCAGCAGCCCCCGAACAGCAGATACGCAGTATTTT
d_call: TRBD2; cdr3_length: 16; clone_size: .; j_call: TRBJ2-1; v_call: TRBV4-3; cdr3_aa: CASSPQPAGEDNEQFF; cdr3_nt: TGCGCCAGCAGCCCCCAGCCAGCGGGAGAGGACAATGAGCAGTTCTTC
d_call: .; cdr3_length: 15; clone_size: many; j_call: TRBJ1-2; v_call: TRBV4-3; cdr3_aa: CASSQDRRGHLGYTF; cdr3_nt: TGCGCCAGCAGCCAAGATCGGAGGGGACACCTTGGCTACACCTTC
d_call: TRBD2; cdr3_length: 16; clone_size: many; j_call: TRBJ2-1; v_call: TRBV6-2/TRBV6-3; cdr3_aa: CASSSTGLAAYNEQFF; cdr3_nt: TGTGCCAGCAGCTCCACCGGACTAGCGGCCTACAATGAGCAGTTCTTC
d_call: .; cdr3_length: 15; clone_size: many; j_call: TRBJ2-7; v_call: TRBV9; cdr3_aa: CASSVAATGPYEQYF; cdr3_nt: TGTGCCAGCAGCGTTGCGGCGACCGGGCCCTACGAGCAGTACTTC
d_call: TRBD1; cdr3_length: 14; clone_size: many; j_call: TRBJ2-7; v_call: TRBV7-9; cdr3_aa: CASRTSGTGAEQYF; cdr3_nt: TGTGCCAGCAGAACTTCCGGGACAGGAGCCGAGCAGTACTTC